Following are 12 T cell receptor beta chains from one sample sequenced in a study of T-cell reconstitution after alpha-beta-depleted transplantation in children. The authors prepared the TCRbeta library with unique molecular identifiers. In TCRdb, the PCR reads were re-called with MiXCR into one record per CDR3 protein. This sample has about 640,000 distinct CDR3 sequences, with roughly 15% found just once. The specimen comprised PBMCs from the stem cell graft donor, sampled from the stem cell graft. The receptors come from a human donor who donated a stem cell graft to a child with acute myeloid leukemia.

This clonotype was observed many times. This chain joins TRBV24-1 and TRBJ2-5, with D uncertain. Trimming left V 2 bases short and J 2 bases short, with 11 bases between. The CDR3 loop spans 15 amino acids. CDR1 is KGHDR, CDR2 SFDVKD, per germline. The CDR3 protein is CATSDWSEKQETQYF. The CDR3 nucleotides read TGTGCCACCAGTGATTGGTCGGAAAAACAAGAGACCCAGTACTTC.

This clonotype has a handful of counts. CDR3 in amino acids: CASSVADFYGYTF. The CDR3 coding sequence is TGTGCCAGCAGCGTGGCGGATTTTTATGGCTACACCTTC. The genes are TRBV9 and TRBJ1-2; D is ambiguous. Germline CDR1 reads SGDLS; CDR2 reads YYNGEE. V was cut by 2 bases and J by 5 bases, with 10 bases left in between. This CDR3 is 13 amino acids long.

This clonotype was seen only once. The chain employs TRBV5-1 and TRBJ2-2; 7 bases line up with TRBD1. V lost 0 bases and J lost 0; bases outside the gene matches: 5. Germline V gene sequence: CDR1 SGHRS, CDR2 YFSETQ. The CDR3 runs to 17 residues. CDR3 nucleotides: TGCGCCAGCAGCTTGGTTTTGGGGACAGCGAACACCGGGGAGCTGTTTTTT. Protein: CASSLVLGTANTGELFF.

This clonotype was detected many times. This sequence joins TRBV12-3 or TRBV12-4 and TRBJ1-1, with D hard to call. This CDR3 is 14 amino acids long. Trimming cost V 2 bases and J 1 base, with 8 bases left between them. The CDR3 spells CASSLSLQNTEAFF. The CDR3 DNA reads TGTGCCAGCAGTTTATCGTTGCAGAACACTGAAGCTTTCTTT.

This chain links TRBV12-3 or TRBV12-4 with TRBJ2-1; unclear D gene. This CDR3 comprises 18 residues. Trimming removed 3 bases at V and 0 bases at J, with 18 bases between. CDR3 sequence (DNA): TGTGCCAGCAGTTTTAGCTTCGGCCTTATGAGCTCCTACAATGAGCAGTTCTTC. This translates into CASSFSFGLMSSYNEQFF.

V is TRBV30 and J is TRBJ2-4, with D possibly TRBD1 on 7 matching bases. The germline CDR1 and CDR2 sequences are GTSNPN and SVGIG (reference sequence). The CDR3 has 18 residues. V dropped 0 bases and J dropped 0 bases, with 18 bases sitting between them. The DNA for the CDR3 is TGTGCCTGGAGTGTAGGGGTGCGACAGGGACTAGCCAAAAACATTCAGTACTTC. Amino acids: CAWSVGVRQGLAKNIQYF. Using reference TRBV30 and TRBJ2-4 for the parts outside the CDR3, the full variable domain is SQTIHQWPATLVQPVGSPLSLECTVEGTSNPNLYWYRQAAGRGLQLLFYSVGIGQISSEVPQNLSASRPQDRQFILSSKKLLLSDSGFYLCAWSVGVRQGLAKNIQYFGAGTRLSVL.

Many counts were recorded for this clonotype. The chain's CDR3 is CASSPNPQPQHF. The CDR3 nucleotides are TGTGCCAGCAGCCCTAACCCCCAGCCCCAGCATTTT. The chain joins TRBV7-2 to TRBJ1-5; D is ambiguous. CDR1 and CDR2 (germline): SGHTA, FQGNSA. Deletions cut 5 bases from V and 7 bases from J, with 9 bases between. CDR3 size: 12 residues.

This clonotype was seen at least ten times. The genes are TRBV27 and TRBJ2-7; possibly TRBD1 for D (5 bases). The V end was cut by 7 bases, the J end by 1 base, with 17 bases between. The CDR3 is 15 amino acids. Germline CDR1 and CDR2: MNHEY and SMNVEV (reference sequence). The CDR3 DNA is TGTGCCAGCACTCCCGCCGGACATCCTTCCTACGAGCAGTACTTC. Translation: CASTPAGHPSYEQYF.

This clonotype has more than one count but fewer than ten. The rearrangement links TRBV18 to TRBJ1-2; D is undetermined. Germline V CDR1 and CDR2: KGHSH, LQKENI. The CDR3 contains 14 residues. The ends were cut back, 2 bases at V and 4 bases at J, with 11 bases in the middle. CDR3 coding DNA: TGTGCCAGCTCACCAGTAGACATATCCTATGGCTACACCTTC. Amino acid sequence: CASSPVDISYGYTF. The full variable domain, in which reference TRBV18 and TRBJ1-2 provide the parts outside the CDR3, is NAGVMQNPRHLVRRRGQEARLRCSPMKGHSHVYWYRQLPEEGLKFMVYLQKENIIDESGMPKERFSAEFPKEGPSILRIQQVVRGDSAAYFCASSPVDISYGYTFGSGTRLTVV.

This clonotype occurred a few times. The chain is built from TRBV5-6 and TRBJ1-3; no firm D call. The CDR3 is made up of 14 amino acids. V was cut by 2 bases and J by 4 bases, with 10 bases left in between. CDR1 is SGHDT, CDR2 YYEEEE, per germline. In DNA, the CDR3 is TGTGCCAGCAGCTTTACGTTATCCGGAAACACCATATATTTT. This codes for CASSFTLSGNTIYF.

This sequence joins TRBV15 and TRBJ2-6; D unclear. CDR3 size: 16 residues. The germline V gene has CDR1 LNHNV and CDR2 YYDKDF (reference sequence). V was cut by 2 bases and J by 0 bases, with 8 bases left in between. CDR3 loop: CATSRTAYSGANVLTF. In DNA, the CDR3 is TGTGCCACCAGCAGAACAGCGTACTCTGGGGCCAACGTCCTGACTTTC.

This clonotype was detected ten times or more. This chain links TRBV27 with TRBJ1-5; maybe TRBD1 (6 bases). The V end was cut by 6 bases, the J end by 0 bases, with 12 bases between. The germline CDR1 and CDR2 sequences are MNHEY and SMNVEV (reference sequence). This CDR3 has 15 amino acids. The DNA for the CDR3 is TGTGCCAGCAGAATGACAGGCTATAGCAATCAGCCCCAGCATTTT. It encodes CASRMTGYSNQPQHF.